This T cell receptor beta chain comes out of a study of a mutant IDH1 vaccine in newly diagnosed glioma. Whole-study context: Investigators started vaccination 4-6 weeks after radiotherapy alone, or with temozolomide cycles. Sex distribution of treated patients was approximately 60% male and about 40% female; mean age was around 40 years. Patients arrived already treated with radiotherapy, temozolomide, or both, most having had both.

The assay was immunoSEQ multiplex PCR, and TCRdb's table has in-frame clones only and misses some. Here the sample spans about 54,000 clones, approximately 80% being singletons. Worth noting for this clone: Its cognate antigen is unknown. One junction end does not reproduce the germline sequence, and a read error may be involved.

This CDR3 has 17 amino acids. The germline V gene has CDR1 SEHNR and CDR2 FQNEAQ (reference sequence). The sample's time point: week 5, during vaccination. The investigators gave 300 ug of mutant IDH1 20-mer peptide in each vaccine dose, together with topical imiquimod. Each of the donors came in with new WHO grade 3 or 4 astrocytomas that were IDH1-mutant and ATRX-lost. The V gene is TRBV7-9, the J gene TRBJ2-2, with 16 bases fitting TRBD2. The sequences come from PBMCs, collected from a glioma patient whose treatment included an IDH1 peptide vaccine. The receptor was derived from a young man with glioma. In DNA form, the CDR3 reads TGTGTCAGCAGCTCGGGACTAGCGGGGGGGCGGTCCGGGGAGCTGTTTTTT. This translates into CVSSSGLAGGRSGELFF.